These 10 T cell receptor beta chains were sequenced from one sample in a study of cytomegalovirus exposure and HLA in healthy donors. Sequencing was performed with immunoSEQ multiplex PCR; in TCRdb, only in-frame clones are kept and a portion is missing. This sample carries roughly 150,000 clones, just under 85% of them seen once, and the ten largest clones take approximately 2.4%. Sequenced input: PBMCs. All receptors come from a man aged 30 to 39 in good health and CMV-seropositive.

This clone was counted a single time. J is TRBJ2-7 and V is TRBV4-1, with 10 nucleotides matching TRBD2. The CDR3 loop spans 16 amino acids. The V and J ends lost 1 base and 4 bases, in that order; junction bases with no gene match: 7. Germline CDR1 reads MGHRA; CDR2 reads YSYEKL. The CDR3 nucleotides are TGCGCCAGCAGCCAAGGGCTAGCGGGGGTTGGGTACGAGCAGTACTTC. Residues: CASSQGLAGVGYEQYF.

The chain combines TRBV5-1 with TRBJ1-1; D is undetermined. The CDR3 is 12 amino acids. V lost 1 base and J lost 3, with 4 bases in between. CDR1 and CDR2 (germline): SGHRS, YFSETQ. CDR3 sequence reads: CASSLLDTEAFF. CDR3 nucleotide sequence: TGCGCCAGCAGCTTGTTAGACACTGAAGCTTTCTTT.

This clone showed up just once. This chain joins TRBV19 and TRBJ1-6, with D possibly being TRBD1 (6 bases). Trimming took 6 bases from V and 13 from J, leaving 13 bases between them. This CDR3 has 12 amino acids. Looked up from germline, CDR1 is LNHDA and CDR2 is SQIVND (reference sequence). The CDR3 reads CASSHRDNPLHF. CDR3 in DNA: TGTGCCAGTAGCCACCGGGACAATCCCCTCCACTTT. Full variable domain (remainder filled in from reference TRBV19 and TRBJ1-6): DGGITQSPKYLFRKEGQNVTLSCEQNLNHDAMYWYRQDPGQGLRLIYYSQIVNDFQKGDIAEGYSVSREKKESFPLTVTSAQKNPTAFYLCASSHRDNPLHFGNGTRLTVT.

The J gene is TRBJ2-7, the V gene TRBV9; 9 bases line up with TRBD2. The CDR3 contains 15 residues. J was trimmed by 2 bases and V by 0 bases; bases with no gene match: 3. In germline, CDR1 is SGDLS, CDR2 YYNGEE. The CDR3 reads CASSVEAGGTYEQYF. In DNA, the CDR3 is TGTGCCAGCAGCGTAGAGGCGGGGGGGACCTACGAGCAGTACTTC.

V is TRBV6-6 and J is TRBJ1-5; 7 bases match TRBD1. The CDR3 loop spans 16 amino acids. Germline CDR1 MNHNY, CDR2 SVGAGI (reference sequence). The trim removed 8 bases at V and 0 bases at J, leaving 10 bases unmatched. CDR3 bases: TGTGCCAGCTTCGGACAGGCAAGGTATAGCAATCAGCCCCAGCATTTT. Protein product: CASFGQARYSNQPQHF.

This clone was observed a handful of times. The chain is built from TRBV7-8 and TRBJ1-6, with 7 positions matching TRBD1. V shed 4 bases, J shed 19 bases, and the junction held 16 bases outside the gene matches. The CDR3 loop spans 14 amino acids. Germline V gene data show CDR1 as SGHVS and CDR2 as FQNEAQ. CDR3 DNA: TGTGCCAGCAGCTCGCCGGGACAGAGCTCTTCCTGGCACTTT. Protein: CASSSPGQSSSWHF.

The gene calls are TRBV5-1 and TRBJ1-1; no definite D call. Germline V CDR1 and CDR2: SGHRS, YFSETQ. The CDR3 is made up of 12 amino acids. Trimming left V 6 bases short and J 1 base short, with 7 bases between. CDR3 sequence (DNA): TGCGCCAGCAATAGGAGGAACACTGAAGCTTTCTTT. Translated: CASNRRNTEAFF. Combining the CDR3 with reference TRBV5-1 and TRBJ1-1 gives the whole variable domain KAGVTQTPRYLIKTRGQQVTLSCSPISGHRSVSWYQQTPGQGLQFLFEYFSETQRNKGNFPGRFSGRQFSNSRSEMNVSTLELGDSALYLCASNRRNTEAFFGQGTRLTVV.

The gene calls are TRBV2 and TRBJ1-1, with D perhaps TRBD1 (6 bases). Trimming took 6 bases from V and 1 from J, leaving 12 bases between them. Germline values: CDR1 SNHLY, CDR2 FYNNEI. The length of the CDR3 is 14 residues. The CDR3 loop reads CASSEQGANTEAFF. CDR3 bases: TGTGCCAGCAGCGAACAGGGCGCGAACACTGAAGCTTTCTTT.

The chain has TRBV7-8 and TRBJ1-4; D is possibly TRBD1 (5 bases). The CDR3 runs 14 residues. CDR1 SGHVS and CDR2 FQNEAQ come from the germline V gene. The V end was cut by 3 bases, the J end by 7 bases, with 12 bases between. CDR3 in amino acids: CASSFAGLGEKLFF. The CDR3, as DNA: TGTGCCAGCAGCTTCGCGGGGCTCGGTGAAAAACTGTTTTTT.

The CDR3 region has the DNA TGTGCCAGCAGCGCCTTGCGGGACGGAGCCTACGAGCAGTACTTC. Protein sequence: CASSALRDGAYEQYF. The gene calls are TRBV9 and TRBJ2-7; TRBD2 is a possible D gene (6 bases). V was pared by 3 bases and J by 2 bases, with 15 bases between. The germline V gene has CDR1 SGDLS and CDR2 YYNGEE. The CDR3 is 15 residues long.